This TCR beta chain is from a study of cytomegalovirus exposure and HLA in healthy donors (dated by TCRdb to the late 2010s). The study in broad terms: An earlier analysis of several hundred of the donors reported about 250 Gb of sequence data and 100 million to 130 million unique TCR beta sequences from about 179 million T cells. An early release covering roughly 600 HLA-typed donors comprised about 290 gigabases of sequencing data and tens of millions of unique TCR sequences. Among the approximately 430 genotyped donors, 75% to 90% belonged to the genetic ancestry cluster associated with self-reported Caucasian donors. The study aimed to test whether cataloging public T cell receptors could reveal signatures of past pathogen exposure. The study used immunosequencing to profile the T cell repertoires of 666 subjects and linked those repertoires to cytomegalovirus serostatus. In addition to the first cohort of around 670 subjects, a separate validation cohort of approximately 110 different subjects was used. High-throughput TCR immunosequencing, statistical association of individual TCRs with disease status, and machine learning were combined to predict cytomegalovirus infection status. A later analysis re-analyzed previously published TCR beta repertoires from 600 to 850 donors and added high-resolution HLA genotyping to study TCR occurrence patterns. The later analysis used no new phenotypic data to find candidate immune exposures, relying instead on TCR beta sequences and their occurrence across donors. To decide whether each TCR beta V gene segment behaved as functional or pseudogenic, an earlier analysis of 587 of the donors relied on high-throughput TCR beta sequencing. Donor age, sex, ethnicity and CMV serostatus were collected together with the repertoire data. A later genetic analysis used genome-wide SNP genotypes for about 55% of the 666 donors, treating that subset as a discovery cohort. Every discovery cohort repertoire had been produced on one sequencing platform. HLA typing included class I and class II loci at four-digit resolution. Typing coverage differed by locus: A, B, C, DRB1 and DQB1 were typed in about 620-630 donors, DQA1 in around 500, DPA1 in some 600, and DPB1 in around 490. About five DR-DQ haplotypes were treated as single units for association and clustering because of strong linkage in the cohort. On average, 235,054 unique TCR beta nucleotide sequences were sequenced per donor among roughly 430 genotyped donors of the cohort, with around 19% of those sequences being non-productive. General conclusions and limits of the study: A later analysis found that HLA-associated TCR beta chains were more clonally expanded and had lower generation probabilities than equally common non-associated chains. Assigning TCR associations to individual alleles was difficult when HLA alleles, especially DR and DQ, strongly co-occurred. This cohort had only TCR beta chains sequenced, and the lack of alpha or paired-chain data limited which features could be detected. Most TCR sequences were observed very rarely across donors, whereas some public TCRs were present in many individuals. The classifier was reported to diagnose cytomegalovirus status with high specificity and sensitivity in both the original and validation cohorts. A further reported finding was that TCR beta sequences accurately predicted the HLA-A and HLA-B alleles for most subjects in the first cohort. For the cohort, immune exposure information was limited to CMV serostatus. In vitro tests confirmed that a few of the cytomegalovirus-associated TCR beta chains recognize cytomegalovirus antigens. Linkage disequilibrium might explain the correlated functional status among segregating V segments, but an unknown experimental factor could not be excluded. A later analysis found that TCR association rates varied across HLA loci, with DRB1 alleles showing the most associated TCRs and HLA-C alleles the fewest. The earlier analysis of approximately 590 of the donors excluded seventeen rarely observed V segments, including chromosome 9 orphons, because counts were too low. An association between a missense DCLRE1C variant and V-gene and J-gene trimming of TCR beta chains was found in a later genetic analysis and replicated in an independent cohort. A later genetic analysis reported fewer N-insertions in productive TCRs among donors in an Asian-associated ancestry cluster than the roughly 670-donor mean. A group of highly shared sequence variants was considered likely to be a technical artifact of the sequencing pipeline. A later analysis found that most CMV-associated TCR beta chains appeared HLA-restricted, with HLA associations seemingly driven largely by CMV exposure. In an earlier analysis of approximately 590 of the donors, most TCR beta V segments appeared in productive rearrangements about 90% or about 30% of the time, broadly matching IMGT annotations. In a later analysis, 16,951 TCR beta sequences were associated with specific HLA alleles at a false discovery rate of 0.05. Several of the top co-occurrence clusters appeared to be linked to parvovirus B19, influenza, CMV and Epstein-Barr virus, according to a later analysis. Because some donors lacked HLA typing at each locus, the association tests relied only on the typed subset. The authors suggested that the approach could potentially be extended to other disease states and immunological phenotypes. The study listed 150 to 200 TCR beta chains as associated with cytomegalovirus. Roughly uniform sequencing depth across donors was assumed in presence/absence analyses, although this assumption may not hold.

The table lists this clone with a few counts. Its antigen is still unknown. No much larger clonotype is one base removed from it; base qualities were not supplied. The cohort comprised 670 or so healthy bone marrow donors. All cohort members were sampled while nominally healthy, although unrecorded immune exposures were likely present. The donor tested CMV seropositive and was one of the 289 seropositive cohort members. Each donor provided a peripheral blood sample, and peripheral blood mononuclear cells were used for TCR beta sequencing. Genomic DNA was extracted from the blood cell samples with the Qiagen DNeasy Blood Extraction Kit. The library was generated by the immunoSEQ multiplex PCR assay. A mixture of 60 forward primers for TCR Vbeta segments and 13 reverse primers for TCR Jbeta segments was used in the multiplex PCR. Amplification of the CDR3 region of rearranged TCR beta genes was performed with a multiplex PCR assay on genomic DNA. The Illumina HiSeq System was used to sequence the amplified TCR beta libraries as 87-base-pair reads. As for how the authors treated the data: Across the 500 to 700 repertoires, a later analysis counted some 80 million unique TCR beta chains, roughly 11 million of which were shared by at least two donors. A nearest-neighbor algorithm error-corrected the raw reads and collapsed the reads into unique sequences, merging closely related sequences to remove PCR and sequencing errors. To assign V, D and J gene segments, CDR3 sequences were aligned to IMGT reference sequences. For a sequence to be retained, a match of at least six nucleotides to both a V gene segment and a J gene segment was required. Rearrangements were called productive when the CDR3 lacked stop codons and stayed in frame with V and J; all others were non-productive. Following IMGT convention, CDR3 was defined as the stretch from the second conserved V-encoded cysteine up to the conserved J-encoded phenylalanine. Sequences without an unambiguous match to a single V gene segment were excluded from the earlier analysis of 450 to 650 of the donors. An earlier analysis of almost 600 of the donors classified V segments as functional when productive rearrangements were above 56.7% and as segregating when the standard deviation between donors was above 5%. A statistical classification framework was developed to diagnose cytomegalovirus status using the catalog of TCR beta chain sequences. V and J gene assignment, in a later analysis, came from comparing TCR nucleotide sequences with IMGT/GENE-DB human TR gene sequences. The TCRdist pipeline was used in a later analysis to assign CDR3 sequences and most-parsimonious VDJ recombination scenarios. In a later analysis, each TCR beta chain was defined by its CDR3 amino acid sequence together with its V-gene family, and reads lacking a unique V-gene family were excluded. In a later analysis, 500 to 650 highly shared, low-generation-probability nucleotide sequences were removed to address suspected cross-contamination and a sequencing artifact. In a later analysis, a clonal expansion index was calculated for each public chain from normalized within-repertoire ranks of inferred template counts. Generation probabilities in a later analysis came from a VDJ recombination model fitted to out-of-frame rearrangements, and those results were checked against IGoR. Hypergeometric tests were used in a later analysis to score TCR-TCR, TCR-HLA and TCR-CMV co-occurrence, with a repertoire-size bias correction applied to the TCR pairs. False discovery rates were estimated in a later analysis by permuting HLA or CMV assignments 20 times. In a later analysis, co-occurring TCRs were grouped using DBSCAN, with TCRdist sequence similarity added in when clustering inside HLA-allele-positive subsets. Repertoires with fewer than 30,000 or more than 120,000 public chains were left out of co-occurrence clustering, as were a handful of repertoires with anomalous nucleotide sharing. TCRdb's version of the immuneACCESS table is confined to in-frame rearrangements and falls short of the full clone set. An unresolved V gene accounts for under half of the shortfall where checked; the remainder is of unknown origin. The DNA was the basis for D and trimming; V, J and clone size are from that table. This sample has approximately 170,000 clones in its table, and about 77% of those were observed once. The ten largest clones take up more than 4% of the sample.

Sample: PBMCs. This receptor was taken from a young man in good health and CMV-seropositive.

The CDR3: CASSVAASRGNEQFF. The DNA is TGTGCCAGCAGCGTAGCTGCAAGTAGGGGGAATGAGCAGTTCTTC. The chain is encoded by TRBV9 joined to TRBJ2-1; tentative D gene TRBD1, with 6 bases matching. V gives up 0 bases and J gives up 7 bases, and the segment between their germline ends measures 14 bases. Reading the germline V gene gives CDR1 SGDLS and CDR2 YYNGEE. The CDR3 contains 15 residues, cysteine and phenylalanine counted. Here the CDR3 DNA is all that survives: 45 bases in frame from base 1.